These T cell receptor beta chains were read from a single sample in a study of T cell clonotyping in hematopoietic cell transplantation. Here immunoSEQ multiplex PCR was the method, and the copy in TCRdb shows in-frame clones only, minus some. The sample consists of about 17,000 clones, about 83% of them appearing once. The sequenced sample was PBMCs, obtained 100 days after allogeneic stem cell transplant. These receptors were taken from a male patient aged 55 to 69 who had an allogeneic stem cell transplant from a related donor, so the T cells may come from the graft donor. Some clones in this sample may be carry-over from other donors' samples. CDR3s include the opening cysteine and the closing phenylalanine or tryptophan. Each record gives: D gene, V gene, clone size, J gene, CDR3 DNA, CDR3 protein. A D gene is named only where the DNA matches it firmly. The size entry is marked missing in some rows and otherwise reads once, few, many or a size class.

D: TRBD1
V: TRBV29-1
size: -
J: TRBJ2-2
DNA: TGCAGCGTTAGACAGGGGCCGGGGGAGCTGTTTTTT
CDR3: CSVRQGPGELFF

D: -
V: TRBV30
size: medium-sized
J: TRBJ2-5
DNA: TGTGCCTGGAGTGCTACCTCAAAAGAGACCCAGTACTTC
CDR3: CAWSATSKETQYF

D: TRBD1
V: TRBV5-1
size: -
J: TRBJ2-7
DNA: TGCGCCAGCAGGAATCACAGGGGGTTCTACGAGCAGTACTTC
CDR3: CASRNHRGFYEQYF

D: -
V: TRBV7-9
size: -
J: TRBJ2-7
DNA: TGTGTCAGCAGCCCATGGTCCGGGGGGCTAAGGACCTACGAGCAGTACTTC
CDR3: CVSSPWSGGLRTYEQYF

D: TRBD2
V: TRBV7-6
size: -
J: TRBJ2-3
DNA: TGTGCCAGCAGCCCTCTGGGGGGGGTCGCAGATACGCAGTATTTT
CDR3: CASSPLGGVADTQYF

D: -
V: TRBV6-5
size: -
J: TRBJ1-5
DNA: TGTGCCAGCAGTTACTCGGGGTATCAGCCCCAGCATTTT
CDR3: CASSYSGYQPQHF

D: -
V: TRBV4-2
size: once
J: TRBJ2-1
DNA: TGTGCCAGCAGCCCCAGCCGGGCCCAAGGGGTGCAGTTCTTC
CDR3: CASSPSRAQGVQFF

D: -
V: TRBV4-3
size: -
J: TRBJ1-1
DNA: TGCGCCAGCAGCCGAGACAGTCTGAACACTGAAGCTTTCTTT
CDR3: CASSRDSLNTEAFF

D: -
V: TRBV7-6
size: -
J: TRBJ1-5
DNA: TGTGCCAGCAGCTTACTTCAGGGGATCCAGCCCCAGCATTTT
CDR3: CASSLLQGIQPQHF

D: -
V: TRBV7-9
size: -
J: TRBJ2-2
DNA: TGTGCCAGCAGCTGGGGGAACACCGGGGAGCTGTTTTTT
CDR3: CASSWGNTGELFF

D: -
V: TRBV29-1
size: -
J: TRBJ2-3
DNA: TGCAGCGCAGGGGTCCGAGATACGCAGTATTTT
CDR3: CSAGVRDTQYF

D: -
V: TRBV30
size: -
J: TRBJ2-2
DNA: TGTGCCTGGACGCGGACTAACACCGGGGAGCTGTTTTTT
CDR3: CAWTRTNTGELFF

D: -
V: TRBV28
size: once
J: TRBJ2-2
DNA: TGTGCCACTTTAGGAGGGACCACCGGGGAGCTGTTTTTT
CDR3: CATLGGTTGELFF

D: TRBD2
V: TRBV9
size: -
J: TRBJ2-2
DNA: TGTGCCAGCAGCGTAGCGGCAAGCGGGGACGGGGAGCTGTTTTTT
CDR3: CASSVAASGDGELFF

D: TRBD1
V: TRBV5-1
size: -
J: TRBJ1-1
DNA: TGCGCCAGCAGCTTACAGACAGGGGGGAACACTGAAGCTTTCTTT
CDR3: CASSLQTGGNTEAFF

D: -
V: TRBV5-6
size: -
J: TRBJ2-5
DNA: TGTGCCAGCAGCTACGAATTAGGGCGGCTAGCGAAAGAGACCCAGTACTTC
CDR3: CASSYELGRLAKETQYF

D: TRBD1
V: TRBV9
size: -
J: TRBJ1-1
DNA: TGTGCCAGCAGCGAGTCCCGGGACAGGGTCGGCGCTGAAGCTTTCTTT
CDR3: CASSESRDRVGAEAFF

D: -
V: TRBV28
size: -
J: TRBJ1-4
DNA: TGTGCCAGCAGGGGCAGAGGAAATGAAAAACTGTTTTTT
CDR3: CASRGRGNEKLFF

D: -
V: TRBV4-3
size: -
J: TRBJ2-7
DNA: TGCGCCAGCAGCCCAGATCCCTCCTACGAGCAGTACTTC
CDR3: CASSPDPSYEQYF

D: -
V: TRBV4-3
size: -
J: TRBJ2-1
DNA: TGCGCCAGCAGCCAAGATTTGGCGGGGAACTACAATGAGCAGTTCTTC
CDR3: CASSQDLAGNYNEQFF